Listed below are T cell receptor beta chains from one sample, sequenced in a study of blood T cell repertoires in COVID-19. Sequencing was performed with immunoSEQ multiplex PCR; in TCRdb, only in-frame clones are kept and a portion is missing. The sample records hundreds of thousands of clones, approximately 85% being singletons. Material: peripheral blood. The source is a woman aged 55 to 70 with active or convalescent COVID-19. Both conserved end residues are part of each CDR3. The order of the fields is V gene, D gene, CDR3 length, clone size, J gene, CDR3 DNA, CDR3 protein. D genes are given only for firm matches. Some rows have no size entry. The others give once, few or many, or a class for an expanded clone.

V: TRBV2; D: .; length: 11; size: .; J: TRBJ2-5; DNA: TGTGCCAGCAGATCTCCAGAGACCCAGTACTTC; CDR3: CASRSPETQYF
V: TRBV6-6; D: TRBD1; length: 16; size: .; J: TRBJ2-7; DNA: TGTGCCAGCAGTTCGCAATCACAGGGGCCGACGGGGGAGCAGTACTTC; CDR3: CASSSQSQGPTGEQYF
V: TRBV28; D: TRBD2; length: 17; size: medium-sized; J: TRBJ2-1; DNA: TGTGCCAGCAGTTCCCAGGTTCAGCGGGGGCGCCAAGATGAGCAGTTCTTC; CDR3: CASSSQVQRGRQDEQFF
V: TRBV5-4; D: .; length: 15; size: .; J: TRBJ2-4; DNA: TGTGCCAGCAGCTTGGCAGGGTTTCATCAAAACATTCAGTACTTC; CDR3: CASSLAGFHQNIQYF
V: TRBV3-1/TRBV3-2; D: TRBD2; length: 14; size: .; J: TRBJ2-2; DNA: TGTGCCAGCAGCCTGACTAGCCGGACCGGGGAGCTGTTTTTT; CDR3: CASSLTSRTGELFF
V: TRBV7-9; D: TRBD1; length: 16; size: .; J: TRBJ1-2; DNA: TGTGCCAGCAGCGGCATAATGGGACAGGGAGGCAGTGGCTACACCTTC; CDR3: CASSGIMGQGGSGYTF
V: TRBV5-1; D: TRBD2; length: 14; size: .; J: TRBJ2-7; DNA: TGCGCCAGCAGCGGAGCGGGGAGCTCCTACGAGCAGTACTTC; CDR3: CASSGAGSSYEQYF
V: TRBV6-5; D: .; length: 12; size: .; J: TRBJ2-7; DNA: TGTGCCAGCCGGCGGGGTTCCTACGAGCAGTACTTC; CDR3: CASRRGSYEQYF
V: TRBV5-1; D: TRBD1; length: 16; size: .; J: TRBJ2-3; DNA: TGCGCCAGCAGCCCCCCGACAGGGGGAGGGGCAGATACGCAGTATTTT; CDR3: CASSPPTGGGADTQYF
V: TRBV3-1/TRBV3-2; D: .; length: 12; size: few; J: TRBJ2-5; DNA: TGTGCCAGCAGCCACCTCCAAGAGACCCAGTACTTC; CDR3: CASSHLQETQYF
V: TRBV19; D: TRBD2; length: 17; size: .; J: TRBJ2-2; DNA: TGTGCCAGTAGCCCCTTACTAGCGGGGGGTGGCACCGGGGAGCTGTTTTTT; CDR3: CASSPLLAGGGTGELFF
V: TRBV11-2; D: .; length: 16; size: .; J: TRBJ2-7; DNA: TGTGCCAGCAGCACCCTGCAGAGGGCTGGTCCCTACGAGCAGTACTTC; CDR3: CASSTLQRAGPYEQYF